The clone carrying this T cell receptor (beta chain) came up a few times. Its antigen is currently unknown. The data derive from a study of beta chain features in type 1 diabetes. Looking at the study overall: When patients were set against healthy donors, age, gender and cell yields were similar. The number of sorted cells examined across all samples was around 110 million. Regarding the study as a whole: The study found moderately but significantly shorter TCRB CDR3s in all four CD4+ subsets of Type 1 diabetes patients. No resolution was reached here on whether HLA type influences TCRB rearrangement.

Sequencing targeted expressed TCRB transcripts, as all isolated RNA had been reverse transcribed. Some clones are missing from TCRdb's copy, which holds only in-frame ones; the method was immunoSEQ multiplex PCR. The sample lists 300,000 or so clones, approximately 9.9% occurring once. This clonotype originated in a man aged 30-40 years with type 1 diabetes. Sample: central memory CD4+ T cells from blood.

CDR3 loop: CASSLAGTREGEKTQYF. DNA for the CDR3: TGTGCCAGCAGCTTAGCTGGGACTAGAGAGGGGGAAAAGACCCAGTACTTC. The chain is built from TRBV7-2 and TRBJ2-5; TRBD2 matches at 8 bases. Trimming took 0 bases from V and 6 from J; bases not matched to a gene: 12. The CDR3 has 17 amino acids. Germline assignment: CDR1 SGHTA and CDR2 FQGNSA.